The rows below give T cell receptor beta chains drawn from one sample of a study of CD8 T cells in Susac syndrome. MiXCR was run by TCRdb on the immunoSEQ multiplex PCR reads, yielding one entry per CDR3 protein. Here the sample spans 150,000 to 200,000 distinct CDR3 sequences, about 95% being singletons. Sequencing was carried out using CD8+ T cells from PBMCs. The source is a human donor with multiple sclerosis. Both conserved end residues are part of each CDR3. D genes are given only for firm matches. Clone size is given for some rows only: seen once, a few or many times, or a class if the clone is expanded.

clone size: once
D gene: TRBD1
V gene: TRBV9
J gene: TRBJ1-3
CDR3 protein: CASSTQGAGNTIYF
CDR3 DNA: TGTGCCAGCAGCACCCAGGGGGCTGGAAACACCATATATTTT

clone size: .
D gene: .
V gene: TRBV12-3/TRBV12-4
J gene: TRBJ2-6
CDR3 protein: CASTLPGANVLTF
CDR3 DNA: TGTGCCAGCACATTACCTGGGGCCAACGTCCTGACTTTC

clone size: .
D gene: TRBD2
V gene: TRBV4-1
J gene: TRBJ2-1
CDR3 protein: CASSHLADTYNEQFF
CDR3 DNA: TGCGCCAGCAGCCACCTAGCGGACACCTACAATGAGCAGTTCTTC

clone size: .
D gene: .
V gene: TRBV7-8
J gene: TRBJ1-6
CDR3 protein: CASSLGTRVYNSPLHF
CDR3 DNA: TGTGCCAGCAGCCTAGGGACGCGCGTTTATAATTCACCCCTCCACTTT

clone size: .
D gene: .
V gene: TRBV20-1
J gene: TRBJ2-2
CDR3 protein: CSARDLGYTGELFF
CDR3 DNA: TGCAGTGCTAGAGATTTAGGGTACACCGGGGAGCTGTTTTTT

clone size: .
D gene: TRBD1
V gene: TRBV27
J gene: TRBJ1-2
CDR3 protein: CASSTRTGFHTF
CDR3 DNA: TGTGCCAGCAGTACCCGGACAGGATTCCACACCTTC

clone size: .
D gene: .
V gene: TRBV3-1
J gene: TRBJ2-4
CDR3 protein: CASSQDSRWAKNIQYF
CDR3 DNA: TGTGCCAGCAGCCAAGATTCGCGGTGGGCCAAAAACATTCAGTACTTC

clone size: .
D gene: .
V gene: TRBV3-1
J gene: TRBJ1-5
CDR3 protein: CASSQDLGRPEHF
CDR3 DNA: TGTGCCAGCAGCCAAGATTTGGGCCGACCAGAACATTTT

clone size: .
D gene: TRBD1
V gene: TRBV27
J gene: TRBJ2-7
CDR3 protein: CASSGTVTGVEQYF
CDR3 DNA: TGTGCCAGCAGCGGGACAGTCACTGGGGTCGAGCAGTACTTC

clone size: .
D gene: .
V gene: TRBV29-1
J gene: TRBJ1-2
CDR3 protein: CSVARTDYYGYTF
CDR3 DNA: TGCAGCGTCGCGCGGACGGATTACTATGGCTACACCTTC

clone size: .
D gene: .
V gene: TRBV3-1
J gene: TRBJ1-2
CDR3 protein: CASSQGRMDRGYTF
CDR3 DNA: TGTGCCAGCAGCCAAGGTCGCATGGACCGGGGCTACACCTTC

clone size: .
D gene: .
V gene: TRBV12-3/TRBV12-4
J gene: TRBJ2-4
CDR3 protein: CASSSSHLWAKNIQYF
CDR3 DNA: TGTGCCAGCAGTTCCTCCCACCTATGGGCCAAAAACATTCAGTACTTC

clone size: few
D gene: .
V gene: TRBV24-1
J gene: TRBJ2-2
CDR3 protein: CATSESTGELFF
CDR3 DNA: TGTGCCACCAGTGAGAGCACCGGGGAGCTGTTTTTT

clone size: .
D gene: .
V gene: TRBV13
J gene: TRBJ2-5
CDR3 protein: CASSSPGVETQYF
CDR3 DNA: TGTGCCAGCAGCTCACCAGGAGTAGAGACCCAGTACTTC

clone size: .
D gene: TRBD2
V gene: TRBV6-1
J gene: TRBJ2-1
CDR3 protein: CASSESTSGSNEQFF
CDR3 DNA: TGTGCCAGCAGTGAAAGCACTAGCGGGAGTAATGAGCAGTTCTTC

clone size: .
D gene: TRBD2
V gene: TRBV20-1
J gene: TRBJ2-5
CDR3 protein: CSAPVLAEWETQYF
CDR3 DNA: TGCAGTGCTCCGGTACTAGCGGAGTGGGAGACCCAGTACTTC

clone size: .
D gene: .
V gene: TRBV6-5
J gene: TRBJ2-2
CDR3 protein: CASSELGSGELFF
CDR3 DNA: TGTGCCAGCAGTGAATTGGGGTCCGGGGAGCTGTTTTTT

clone size: .
D gene: .
V gene: TRBV28
J gene: TRBJ2-3
CDR3 protein: CASSLDKTTDTQYF
CDR3 DNA: TGTGCCAGCAGTCTGGACAAGACCACAGATACGCAGTATTTT

clone size: once
D gene: .
V gene: TRBV30
J gene: TRBJ2-5
CDR3 protein: CAWTTGADRVTQYF
CDR3 DNA: TGTGCCTGGACCACCGGGGCCGACCGGGTGACCCAGTACTTC

clone size: once
D gene: .
V gene: TRBV2
J gene: TRBJ2-2
CDR3 protein: CASRGGRALNTGELFF
CDR3 DNA: TGTGCCAGCAGGGGAGGCAGGGCGCTAAACACCGGGGAGCTGTTTTTT

clone size: .
D gene: TRBD2
V gene: TRBV29-1
J gene: TRBJ2-7
CDR3 protein: CSVEVETSLAGSYEQYF
CDR3 DNA: TGCAGCGTTGAAGTGGAGACTTCACTAGCGGGGTCCTACGAGCAGTACTTC

clone size: few
D gene: .
V gene: TRBV28
J gene: TRBJ2-3
CDR3 protein: CASSLVDTQYF
CDR3 DNA: TGTGCCAGCAGTTTAGTTGACACGCAGTATTTT

clone size: .
D gene: TRBD2
V gene: TRBV27
J gene: TRBJ2-3
CDR3 protein: CASSLTGTSVATDTQYF
CDR3 DNA: TGTGCCAGCAGCCTTACAGGGACTAGCGTGGCCACAGATACGCAGTATTTT

clone size: .
D gene: .
V gene: TRBV20-1
J gene: TRBJ1-1
CDR3 protein: CSASEGGTEAFF
CDR3 DNA: TGCAGTGCTTCTGAGGGGGGCACTGAAGCTTTCTTT

clone size: .
D gene: TRBD2
V gene: TRBV7-9
J gene: TRBJ2-7
CDR3 protein: CASRSEASGQYEQYF
CDR3 DNA: TGTGCCAGCAGATCTGAGGCTAGCGGCCAGTACGAGCAGTACTTC

clone size: .
D gene: TRBD1
V gene: TRBV13
J gene: TRBJ2-3
CDR3 protein: CASSPRGTGVSYF
CDR3 DNA: TGTGCCAGCAGCCCCAGGGGGACAGGTGTGAGCTATTTT

clone size: .
D gene: TRBD2
V gene: TRBV29-1
J gene: TRBJ2-7
CDR3 protein: CSVEGLAGEGEQYF
CDR3 DNA: TGCAGCGTTGAAGGACTAGCGGGGGAGGGGGAGCAGTACTTC

clone size: .
D gene: .
V gene: TRBV9
J gene: TRBJ2-7
CDR3 protein: CASSPDSRRYEQYF
CDR3 DNA: TGTGCCAGCAGCCCGGACAGTCGTCGGTACGAGCAGTACTTC

clone size: .
D gene: .
V gene: TRBV6-1
J gene: TRBJ1-2
CDR3 protein: CASSEASRVRVYGYTF
CDR3 DNA: TGTGCCAGCAGTGAAGCAAGCAGAGTTCGTGTCTATGGCTACACCTTC

clone size: .
D gene: .
V gene: TRBV29-1
J gene: TRBJ1-2
CDR3 protein: CSVEEGGVGYGYTF
CDR3 DNA: TGCAGCGTTGAAGAGGGAGGGGTCGGCTATGGCTACACCTTC

clone size: .
D gene: TRBD1
V gene: TRBV29-1
J gene: TRBJ2-7
CDR3 protein: CSVETPGQSYEQYF
CDR3 DNA: TGCAGCGTTGAAACCCCGGGACAGTCCTACGAGCAGTACTTC

clone size: .
D gene: .
V gene: TRBV4-1
J gene: TRBJ2-7
CDR3 protein: CASSQGQDVSYEQYF
CDR3 DNA: TGCGCCAGCAGCCAAGGCCAGGATGTCTCCTACGAGCAGTACTTC

clone size: .
D gene: .
V gene: TRBV14
J gene: TRBJ1-1
CDR3 protein: CASSQDMWRGTTEAFF
CDR3 DNA: TGTGCCAGCAGCCAAGATATGTGGCGGGGGACAACTGAAGCTTTCTTT

clone size: .
D gene: .
V gene: TRBV2
J gene: TRBJ2-3
CDR3 protein: CASRAVTGELTDTQYF
CDR3 DNA: TGTGCCAGCAGAGCCGTGACGGGAGAATTGACAGATACGCAGTATTTT

clone size: once
D gene: .
V gene: TRBV12-3/TRBV12-4
J gene: TRBJ2-6
CDR3 protein: CASSLDGHVLTF
CDR3 DNA: TGTGCCAGCAGTTTAGACGGCCACGTCCTGACTTTC

clone size: .
D gene: TRBD2
V gene: TRBV20-1
J gene: TRBJ2-3
CDR3 protein: CSASWASGNTDTQYF
CDR3 DNA: TGCAGTGCTAGTTGGGCTAGCGGGAACACAGATACGCAGTATTTT

clone size: .
D gene: .
V gene: TRBV5-6
J gene: TRBJ2-1
CDR3 protein: CASSLMAGEEFF
CDR3 DNA: TGTGCCAGCAGCTTGATGGCAGGGGAGGAGTTCTTC

clone size: once
D gene: .
V gene: TRBV6-1
J gene: TRBJ2-7
CDR3 protein: CASRPGLLDIDYEQYF
CDR3 DNA: TGTGCCAGCAGACCGGGACTCCTGGACATAGACTACGAGCAGTACTTC

clone size: .
D gene: .
V gene: TRBV14
J gene: TRBJ2-1
CDR3 protein: CASQMGFNEQFF
CDR3 DNA: TGTGCCAGCCAGATGGGCTTCAATGAGCAGTTCTTC

clone size: .
D gene: TRBD1
V gene: TRBV12-3/TRBV12-4
J gene: TRBJ1-6
CDR3 protein: CASSQDRAAYNSPLHF
CDR3 DNA: TGTGCCAGCAGCCAGGACAGGGCAGCCTATAATTCACCCCTCCACTTT

clone size: .
D gene: TRBD2
V gene: TRBV7-9
J gene: TRBJ2-1
CDR3 protein: CASSIWTSGIYNEQFF
CDR3 DNA: TGTGCCAGCAGCATTTGGACTAGCGGGATTTACAATGAGCAGTTCTTC

clone size: .
D gene: .
V gene: TRBV4-1
J gene: TRBJ2-3
CDR3 protein: CASSQARSDTQYF
CDR3 DNA: TGCGCCAGCAGCCAAGCCCGGTCAGATACGCAGTATTTT

clone size: .
D gene: TRBD2
V gene: TRBV20-1
J gene: TRBJ2-5
CDR3 protein: CSAREPLAGASPETQYF
CDR3 DNA: TGCAGTGCTAGAGAGCCCCTAGCGGGGGCCTCGCCAGAGACCCAGTACTTC

clone size: once
D gene: TRBD1
V gene: TRBV12-3/TRBV12-4
J gene: TRBJ2-3
CDR3 protein: CASSPETGPRDTQYF
CDR3 DNA: TGTGCCAGCAGTCCCGAGACAGGGCCGAGGGATACGCAGTATTTT

clone size: once
D gene: TRBD1
V gene: TRBV28
J gene: TRBJ2-1
CDR3 protein: CASSSGQGEGDEQFF
CDR3 DNA: TGTGCCAGCAGTTCGGGACAGGGAGAAGGCGATGAGCAGTTCTTC

clone size: .
D gene: .
V gene: TRBV2
J gene: TRBJ2-1
CDR3 protein: CASLKTEGDNEQFF
CDR3 DNA: TGTGCCAGCCTGAAGACAGAAGGGGACAATGAGCAGTTCTTC

clone size: .
D gene: TRBD1
V gene: TRBV2
J gene: TRBJ2-2
CDR3 protein: CAIPVRGLNGELFF
CDR3 DNA: TGTGCCATCCCGGTCAGGGGGTTGAACGGGGAGCTGTTTTTT

clone size: .
D gene: .
V gene: TRBV20-1
J gene: TRBJ2-7
CDR3 protein: CSARGLLEQYF
CDR3 DNA: TGCAGTGCTAGGGGCCTACTCGAGCAGTACTTC

clone size: .
D gene: TRBD1
V gene: TRBV12-3/TRBV12-4
J gene: TRBJ1-2
CDR3 protein: CASSLDPGGGYTF
CDR3 DNA: TGTGCCAGCAGTTTAGACCCAGGGGGGGGCTACACCTTC

clone size: .
D gene: .
V gene: TRBV29-1
J gene: TRBJ2-7
CDR3 protein: CSVRGPSNYEQYF
CDR3 DNA: TGCAGCGTTCGGGGACCGAGTAATTACGAGCAGTACTTC

clone size: .
D gene: .
V gene: TRBV4-1
J gene: TRBJ1-5
CDR3 protein: CASSQRHNSNQPQHF
CDR3 DNA: TGCGCCAGCAGCCAACGTCACAATAGCAATCAGCCCCAGCATTTT

clone size: .
D gene: .
V gene: TRBV19
J gene: TRBJ1-5
CDR3 protein: CASSISWTGVHNQPQHF
CDR3 DNA: TGTGCCAGTAGTATAAGTTGGACGGGGGTTCACAATCAGCCCCAGCATTTT